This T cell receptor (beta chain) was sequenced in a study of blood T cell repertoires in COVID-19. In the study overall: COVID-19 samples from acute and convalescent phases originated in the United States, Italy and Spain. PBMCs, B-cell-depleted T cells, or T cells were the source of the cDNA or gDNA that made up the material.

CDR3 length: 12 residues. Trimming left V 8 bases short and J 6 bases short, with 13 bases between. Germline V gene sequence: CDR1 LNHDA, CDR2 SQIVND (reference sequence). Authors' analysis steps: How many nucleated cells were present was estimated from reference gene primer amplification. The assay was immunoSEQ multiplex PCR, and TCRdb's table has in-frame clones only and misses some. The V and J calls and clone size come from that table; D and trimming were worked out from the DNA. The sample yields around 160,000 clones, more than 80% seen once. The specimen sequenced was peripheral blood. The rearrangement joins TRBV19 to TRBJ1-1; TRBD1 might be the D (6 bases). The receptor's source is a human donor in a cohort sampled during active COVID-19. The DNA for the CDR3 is TGTGCCAGTCAGGGGCTCTTTTCTGAAGCTTTCTTT. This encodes CASQGLFSEAFF.